This T cell receptor beta chain was observed in a study of tumor-infiltrating lymphocytes in primary liver carcinoma. Looked up from germline, CDR1 is SQVTM and CDR2 is ANQGSEA. There are 11 residues in the CDR3. Total RNA amounting to around 450 ng was the source from which TCR beta cDNA was made with a constant-region primer. Each TCR beta library was derived from three nested multiplex PCR rounds that employed slightly modified ARM-PCR. TRBV1-TRBV30 forward primers paired with a C-beta reverse primer drove the first two PCR rounds, about 10 cycles each. One entry per CDR3 protein, called by TCRdb with MiXCR from the multiplex PCR reads. Here the sample spans nearly 45,000 distinct CDR3 sequences, over 70% being singletons. Unsorted bulk tissue, roughly 20-33 mg of it, served as the source for co-extraction of RNA and DNA. As for this clonotype: Antigen specificity is unknown. Germline is not matched at one junction end, which may reflect a read error.

Notes on the study in general: About 8-25% of top clones, no more, were shared by all five regions. Tumor-adjacent and tumor-blood pairs displayed less overlap than did pairs of tumor regions.

This rearrangement joins TRBV29-1 to TRBJ2-7; perhaps TRBD1 as D (6 bases). This sequence was found in a man aged 40-49 years with primary liver carcinoma and hepatitis B virus infection. The specimen was liver tumor tissue from sampling region 2. Described subset: tumor region T2, inferior pole. The CDR3 loop is CSVRDTYEQWF. The CDR3 DNA reads TGCAGCGTACGGGACACCTACGAGCAGTGGTTC.